Listed here are 6 T cell receptor beta chains from one sample, sequenced in a study of T cells after yellow fever vaccination. Via MiXCR, TCRdb re-called the 5' RACE reads, giving one row per CDR3 protein. Found here are roughly 120,000 distinct CDR3 sequences, roughly 8.9% of them singletons; the top ten hold about 25%. Sequenced here: CD8+ T cells sorted from PBMCs, sampled 45 days after the yellow fever booster vaccination. These receptors all stem from a man aged 30-40 years who received the YFV17D yellow fever vaccine.

This clonotype was counted between two and nine times. This chain joins TRBV27 and TRBJ2-7; tentatively, D is TRBD1 or TRBD2 (5 bases each). V lost 8 bases and J lost 5, with 22 bases in between. The CDR3 length is 15 residues. The germline V gene encodes CDR1 MNHEY and CDR2 SMNVEV (reference sequence). The DNA of the CDR3 is TGTGCCAGCCGACCCGAGGGACCATTGATCCACGAGCAGTACTTC. It encodes CASRPEGPLIHEQYF.

This clonotype occurred many times. The chain is built from TRBV15 and TRBJ2-1; 8 positions agree with TRBD2. With V trimmed by 6 bases and J by 7 bases, 8 bases remained unmatched. This CDR3 contains 14 residues. The germline V gene has CDR1 LNHNV and CDR2 YYDKDF (reference sequence). This CDR3 is CATSYQRESNEQFF. Written as DNA, the CDR3 is TGTGCCACCAGTTACCAGCGGGAGAGTAATGAGCAGTTCTTC.

The chain joins TRBV27 to TRBJ2-1; no definite D call. The germline V and J ends were trimmed by 0 bases and 6 bases, with 12 bases remaining between them. The CDR3 is 15 amino acids. The germline V gene has CDR1 MNHEY and CDR2 SMNVEV (reference sequence). CDR3 amino acids: CASSLSKSSGNEQFF. The CDR3 region has the DNA TGTGCCAGCAGTTTATCGAAGTCTAGTGGCAATGAGCAGTTCTTC.

A few counts support this clonotype. This chain's CDR3 is CASSLESSGRIYEQYF. The DNA of the CDR3 is TGTGCCAGCAGCTTAGAGTCTAGCGGGAGGATCTACGAGCAGTACTTC. This rearrangement joins TRBV7-9 to TRBJ2-7, with 11 bases identical to TRBD2. CDR1 and CDR2 from the germline V gene are SEHNR and FQNEAQ (reference sequence). This CDR3 is built from 16 residues. With 1 base clipped from V and 3 bases from J, the junction kept 5 bases outside the gene matches.

This clonotype has just a few counts. This chain joins TRBV7-9 and TRBJ2-3, with D perhaps TRBD2 (5 bases). Trimming removed 8 bases from V and 6 bases from J, with 15 bases in between. Germline V gene sequence: CDR1 SEHNR, CDR2 FQNEAQ (reference sequence). The CDR3 loop spans 13 amino acids. The CDR3 is CASGSEMKDTQYF. The CDR3 bases are TGTGCCAGCGGGAGTGAAATGAAGGATACGCAGTATTTT.

This clonotype was counted at least ten times. The chain is built from TRBV18 and TRBJ2-2; D may match TRBD1 or TRBD2 (5 bases each). Deletions cut 6 bases from V and 7 bases from J, with 15 bases between. The CDR3 totals 14 residues. Germline loops: CDR1 KGHSH, CDR2 LQKENI. CDR3 DNA sequence: TGTGCCAGCTCCCCCGACGGGACGGACGGGGAGCTGTTTTTT. Its translation is CASSPDGTDGELFF.